The sequence of this T cell receptor beta chain was determined in a study of monozygotic twins with inflammatory bowel disease. Study results and caveats: Support was absent for any single strong signal or clonotype linked to IBD.

Blood was drawn once per donor, and each sample measured 2 to 2.5 ml. About this clonotype itself: As yet, its antigen is unknown.

Each CDR3 protein gets one entry in TCRdb, which reprocessed the 5' RACE reads and gives no DNA. Here the sample table reports tens of thousands of distinct CDR3 sequences. The CDR3 covers 13 residues. The V gene's germline CDR1 is SQVTM and CDR2 ANQGSEA. The sequencing sample was made of blood. V usage is TRBV29-1 and J usage is TRBJ2-1; absent DNA, TCRdb's TRBD1 call cannot be checked. The origin of this receptor is a human donor with ulcerative colitis or Crohn's disease, or a healthy co-twin of an affected twin (not recorded which). CDR3 sequence: CSAGDSSYNEQFF.